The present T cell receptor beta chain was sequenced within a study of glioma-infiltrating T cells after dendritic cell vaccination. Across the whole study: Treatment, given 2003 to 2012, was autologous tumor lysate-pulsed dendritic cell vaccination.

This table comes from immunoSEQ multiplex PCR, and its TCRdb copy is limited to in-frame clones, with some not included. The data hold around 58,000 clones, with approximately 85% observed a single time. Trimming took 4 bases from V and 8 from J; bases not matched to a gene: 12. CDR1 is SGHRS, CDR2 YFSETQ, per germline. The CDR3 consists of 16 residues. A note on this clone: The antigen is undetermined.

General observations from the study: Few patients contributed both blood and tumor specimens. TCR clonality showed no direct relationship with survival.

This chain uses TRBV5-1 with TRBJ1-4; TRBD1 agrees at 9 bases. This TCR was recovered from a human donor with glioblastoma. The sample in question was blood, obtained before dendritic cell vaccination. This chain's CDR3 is CASSRRAGTGNEKLFF. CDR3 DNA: TGCGCCAGCAGCCGCCGGGCCGGGACAGGGAACGAAAAACTGTTTTTT.